Presented here are 10 T cell receptor beta chains from one specimen sequenced in a study of blood T cell repertoires in COVID-19. The assay was immunoSEQ multiplex PCR, and TCRdb's table has in-frame clones only and misses some. The sample has about 160,000 clones; approximately 95% are singletons. The specimen sequenced was peripheral blood. The receptors were gathered from a woman aged 55-70 years with COVID-19, enrolled during active disease.

The chain has TRBV12-3 or TRBV12-4 and TRBJ1-5; D is perhaps TRBD1 (6 bases). The CDR3 has 13 residues. Trimming took off 5 bases at V and 4 bases at J, with 9 bases between the two ends. This CDR3 reads CASSRTVNQPQHF. Written as DNA, the CDR3 is TGTGCCAGCAGTAGGACAGTTAATCAGCCCCAGCATTTT.

This clone was counted a single time. This chain joins TRBV19 and TRBJ1-2, with TRBD1 identical over 11 bases. The germline CDR1 and CDR2 sequences are LNHDA and SQIVND (reference sequence). Losses at the gene ends were 4 bases for V and 5 bases for J; bases not matched to a gene: 6. CDR3 size: 15 residues. CDR3 sequence: CASSTWTGGAYGYTF. The DNA of the CDR3 is TGTGCCAGTAGTACTTGGACAGGGGGCGCATATGGCTACACCTTC.

The chain carries TRBV7-2 and TRBJ2-7, with D unclear. CDR1 is SGHTA, CDR2 FQGNSA, per germline. The CDR3 has 13 amino acids. The V gene lost 8 bases and the J gene lost 1 base, with 12 bases spanning the gap. The CDR3 coding sequence is TGTGCCAGCGGTCCCGACACTTCCTACGAGCAGTACTTC. It codes for CASGPDTSYEQYF.

The CDR3 sequence is CASSYQGVGDQPQHF. The CDR3 DNA reads TGTGCCAGTAGTTACCAGGGGGTTGGGGATCAGCCCCAGCATTTT. The rearrangement joins TRBV19 to TRBJ1-5; TRBD1 matches 7 bases. J was trimmed by 5 bases and V by 5 bases; bases with no gene match: 9. Germline CDR1 is LNHDA and CDR2 is SQIVND (reference sequence). CDR3 size: 15 residues.

The V call is TRBV15, the J call TRBJ2-5; D not resolved. The ends were cut back, 0 bases at V and 2 bases at J, with 10 bases in the middle. The CDR3 is made up of 15 amino acids. Germline CDR1 LNHNV, CDR2 YYDKDF (reference sequence). As DNA, the CDR3 is TGTGCCACCAGCAGAGATCTAAGCTCACAAGAGACCCAGTACTTC. It codes for CATSRDLSSQETQYF.

V and J are TRBV4-2 and TRBJ1-4, with 7 bases matching TRBD1. This CDR3 spans 14 amino acids. Germline V gene lookup returns CDR1 LGHNA and CDR2 YNFKEQ. V shed 8 bases, J shed 8 bases, and the junction held 11 bases outside the gene matches. The CDR3 region has the DNA TGTGCCAGCCGCGGGACAGCAACGAGGGAAAAACTGTTTTTT. Protein: CASRGTATREKLFF.

This chain joins TRBV7-6 and TRBJ1-2, with D possibly matching TRBD1 (6 bases). The CDR3 spans 13 residues. In germline, CDR1 is SGHVS, CDR2 FNYEAQ. The V gene lost 2 bases and the J gene lost 6 bases, with 10 bases spanning the gap. The CDR3 nucleotides are TGTGCCAGCAGCTTAAACAGGGTGAATGGCTACACCTTC. Protein product: CASSLNRVNGYTF.

This chain uses TRBV5-8 with TRBJ1-3; the D gene is possibly TRBD1 (5 bases). V was shortened by 4 bases and J by 2 bases, with 25 bases between the two germline ends. CDR3 length: 19 amino acids. Looked up from germline, CDR1 is SGHTS and CDR2 is YDEGEE. The CDR3 coding sequence is TGTGCCAGCAGCCGGGGGTCAGGCGACGAACCTTTCCCTGGAAACACCATATATTTT. This translates into CASSRGSGDEPFPGNTIYF.

The chain has TRBV5-4 and TRBJ2-5; TRBD1 aligns across 7 bases. Losses at the gene ends were 5 bases for V and 3 bases for J; bases not matched to a gene: 4. The CDR3 consists of 13 residues. CDR1 and CDR2 (germline): SGHNT, YYREEE (reference sequence). The CDR3 region is CASSVDREETQYF. In nucleotides, the CDR3 is TGTGCCAGCAGTGTTGACAGGGAAGAGACCCAGTACTTC.

The chain has TRBV7-9 and TRBJ1-1; perhaps TRBD1 as D (6 bases). Germline-derived CDR1 and CDR2 are SEHNR and FQNEAQ (reference sequence). There are 14 residues in the CDR3. Trimming took off 2 bases at V and 4 bases at J, with 11 bases between the two ends. The CDR3 DNA follows: TGTGCCAGCAGCTTACAGGGGCGAAGCACTGAAGCTTTCTTT. Its translation is CASSLQGRSTEAFF.